The 25 T cell receptor beta chains listed next were all sequenced from one sample in a study of graft-versus-host responses after intestinal transplantation (dated by TCRdb to 2020 to 2023). Antigens for these TCRs are unknown. The time point label for this specimen denotes: cells obtained before transplantation from donor or recipient. The library was built by means of the immunoSEQ multiplex PCR assay. The immuneACCESS repertoire file appears here via TCRdb, limited to in-frame rearrangements. These files lack a portion of the clones; in checked studies, under half of the deficit traces to unresolved V genes, and the cause of the others is not known. This sample holds 85,000 to 95,000 clones; roughly 91% were observed only once. Of the sample, 2% to 2.5% is held by the ten largest clones. The source was unstimulated CD8+ T cells sorted from spleen or lymph node cells, collected before intestinal transplant. All receptors derive from a human donor who received an intestinal transplant.

The count of this clone is one. V gene TRBV6-5 combines with J gene TRBJ2-7; 9 positions match TRBD1. V shed 5 bases and J 5 bases; nucleotides not matched to a gene: 4. Germline CDR1 reads MNHEY; CDR2 reads SVGAGI. The CDR3 has 13 amino acids. CDR3 bases: TGTGCCAGCAGTGGGGGACAGGGCCACGAGCAGTACTTC. It encodes CASSGGQGHEQYF.

This chain connects TRBV5-6 to TRBJ2-5; TRBD1 agrees at 8 bases. Germline CDR1 SGHDT, CDR2 YYEEEE. This CDR3 spans 15 amino acids. With 0 bases clipped from V and 5 bases from J, the junction kept 6 bases outside the gene matches. DNA of the CDR3: TGTGCCAGCAGCTTGGAAACAGGGGGGAGGGAGACCCAGTACTTC. It translates to CASSLETGGRETQYF.

The CDR3 DNA sequence: TGTGCCACCACTACTAGCGGGGGTGCATCTGAGCAGTTCTTC. Translation gives CATTTSGGASEQFF. This chain connects TRBV10-3 to TRBJ2-1; 11 nucleotides line up with TRBD2. J was trimmed by 9 bases and V by 10 bases; bases with no gene match: 11. The CDR3 covers 14 residues. Germline V gene sequence: CDR1 ENHRY, CDR2 SYGVKD.

This clone was seen only once. The chain has TRBV29-1 and TRBJ2-1; TRBD2 matches at 8 bases. Trimming removed 5 bases from V and 7 bases from J; junction bases left unmatched: 10. Germline V gene lookup returns CDR1 SQVTM and CDR2 ANQGSEA. The length of the CDR3 is 14 residues. The CDR3 DNA sequence: TGCAGCGTTCTCCGGGGGGGCCGGGCGAATGAGCAGTTCTTC. It specifies CSVLRGGRANEQFF.

The chain is built from TRBV6-5 and TRBJ1-6; 7 bases map to TRBD1. CDR1 MNHEY and CDR2 SVGAGI come from the germline V gene. This CDR3 region has 15 residues. V lost 10 bases, J lost 7 bases, and 13 bases stayed unmatched. The CDR3 loop reads CATTAWTGANSPLHF. In DNA form, the CDR3 reads TGTGCCACCACAGCCTGGACAGGAGCAAATTCACCCCTCCACTTT.

This chain connects TRBV9 to TRBJ2-3; 10 bases fit TRBD2. The trim removed 0 bases at V and 0 bases at J, leaving 7 bases unmatched. The CDR3 is made up of 18 amino acids. Germline V gene lookup returns CDR1 SGDLS and CDR2 YYNGEE. CDR3 protein: CASSVGLAGVTSTDTQYF. The CDR3 DNA reads TGTGCCAGCAGCGTAGGGCTAGCGGGGGTCACTAGCACAGATACGCAGTATTTT.

The gene calls are TRBV13 and TRBJ2-3; the D gene is possibly TRBD2 (5 bases). V lost 0 bases, J lost 6 bases, and 10 bases lay in between. Germline CDR1 reads PRHDT; CDR2 reads FYEKMQ (reference sequence). CDR3 size: 14 residues. Here the CDR3 reads CASSLGRTGDTQYF. The CDR3 nucleotides read TGTGCCAGCAGCTTAGGCCGGACTGGTGATACGCAGTATTTT.

The chain has TRBV7-8 and TRBJ2-1; 7 bases are a match to TRBD2. V lost 0 bases, J lost 4 bases, and 12 bases stayed unmatched. From germline, CDR1 is SGHVS and CDR2 FQNEAQ. CDR3 length: 18 residues. The CDR3 here is CASSLAGSQAGHYNEQFF. The CDR3 coding sequence is TGTGCCAGCAGCTTAGCGGGGTCTCAAGCGGGGCATTACAATGAGCAGTTCTTC. Combining the CDR3 with reference TRBV7-8 and TRBJ2-1 gives the whole variable domain GAGVSQSPRYKVAKRGQDVALRCDPISGHVSLFWYQQALGQGPEFLTYFQNEAQLDKSGLPSDRFFAERPEGSVSTLKIQRTQQEDSAVYLCASSLAGSQAGHYNEQFFGPGTRLTVL.

About this clone itself: This specimen includes other DNA sequences encoding the same CDR3. This sequence joins TRBV29-1 and TRBJ1-2; the match to TRBD1 covers 9 bases. Germline loops: CDR1 SQVTM, CDR2 ANQGSEA. CDR3 length: 12 amino acids. Losses at the gene ends were 6 bases for V and 3 bases for J; bases not matched to a gene: 2. CDR3 sequence reads: CSVRTGDYGYTF. The CDR3 DNA reads TGCAGCGTACGGACAGGGGACTATGGCTACACCTTC.

This clone was seen a single time. The chain links TRBV10-1 to TRBJ2-3; possibly TRBD1 for D (5 bases). There are 14 residues in the CDR3. With 3 bases removed from V and 4 bases from J, the gap between germline ends came to 11 bases. The V gene's germline CDR1 is WNHNN and CDR2 SYGVQD (reference sequence). The CDR3 sequence: CASSEGDSPDTQYF. CDR3 in DNA: TGCGCCAGCAGTGAAGGGGATTCCCCAGATACGCAGTATTTT.

The rearrangement links TRBV5-6 to TRBJ1-2, with D perhaps matching TRBD1 (6 bases). V gave up 4 bases and J gave up 12 bases, with 19 bases separating them. CDR1 is SGHDT and CDR2 is YYEEEE in the germline V gene. This CDR3 is built from 13 residues. CDR3 loop: CASSPNPSTGNTF. The CDR3 coding sequence is TGTGCCAGCAGCCCTAACCCTTCGACAGGTAACACCTTC.

This rearrangement joins TRBV25-1 to TRBJ1-4, with a possible D match to TRBD1 (5 bases). From germline, CDR1 is MGHDK and CDR2 SYGVNS. The CDR3 runs 15 residues. V lost 3 bases and J lost 3, with 11 bases in between. The CDR3 sequence is CASSDSTAPNEKLFF. CDR3 DNA: TGTGCCAGCAGTGACTCGACAGCTCCTAATGAAAAACTGTTTTTT.

The V gene is TRBV10-2, the J gene TRBJ2-5; 7 bases fit TRBD2. The CDR3 length is 14 residues. The trim removed 2 bases at V and 1 base at J, leaving 1 base unmatched. CDR1 WSHSY and CDR2 SAAADI come from the germline V gene. Here the CDR3 DNA reads TGCGCCAGCAGTGAGGGACTAGTCCAAGAGACCCAGTACTTC. This gives the protein CASSEGLVQETQYF.

V and J are TRBV30 and TRBJ2-4, with a possible D match to TRBD2 (6 bases). The CDR3 totals 12 residues. The germline V gene encodes CDR1 GTSNPN and CDR2 SVGIG (reference sequence). Between the trimmed V and J ends, which lost 4 bases and 7 bases, there was a span of 11 bases. The CDR3, as DNA: TGTGCCTGGAATGGAGGGTATAACATTCAGTACTTC. Residues: CAWNGGYNIQYF. The entire variable domain, with the rest obtained from reference TRBV30 and TRBJ2-4, is as follows: SQTIHQWPATLVQPVGSPLSLECTVEGTSNPNLYWYRQAAGRGLQLLFYSVGIGQISSEVPQNLSASRPQDRQFILSSKKLLLSDSGFYLCAWNGGYNIQYFGAGTRLSVL.

The chain employs TRBV15 and TRBJ1-5; TRBD1 agrees at 7 bases. The CDR3 covers 15 residues. Germline V gene lookup returns CDR1 LNHNV and CDR2 YYDKDF (reference sequence). V was clipped by 4 bases and J by 4 bases; unmatched bases: 7. CDR3 in amino acids: CATSIGGERNQPQHF. CDR3 DNA sequence: TGTGCCACCAGCATAGGGGGCGAGAGGAATCAGCCCCAGCATTTT.

This chain joins TRBV27 and TRBJ1-5; D is uncertain. Trimming removed 5 bases at V and 0 bases at J, with 2 bases between. The CDR3 totals 12 residues. In germline, CDR1 is MNHEY, CDR2 SMNVEV (reference sequence). CDR3 in DNA: TGTGCCAGCAGTCATAGCAATCAGCCCCAGCATTTT. Translation: CASSHSNQPQHF.

The V and J genes are TRBV2 and TRBJ2-1, with TRBD2 as a possible D gene (7 bases). Trimming left V 5 bases short and J 4 bases short, with 21 bases between. The CDR3 is 17 amino acids. CDR1 SNHLY and CDR2 FYNNEI come from the germline V gene. The DNA for the CDR3 is TGTGCCAGCAGTATAAGGGGCGGGGGCCAATTATACAATGAGCAGTTCTTC. Its protein product is CASSIRGGGQLYNEQFF. The variable domain in full, completed from reference TRBV2 and TRBJ2-1, reads EPEVTQTPSHQVTQMGQEVILRCVPISNHLYFYWYRQILGQKVEFLVSFYNNEISEKSEIFDDQFSVERPDGSNFTLKIRSTKLEDSAMYFCASSIRGGGQLYNEQFFGPGTRLTVL.

The V call is TRBV1, the J call TRBJ2-7; TRBD1 reflects the table's D call only, with no check against the DNA. TRBV1 is deemed a pseudogene. This CDR3 is built from 13 residues. CDR3 nucleotides: TGCACCAGCAGGTCACTGGGCAAGTACGAGCAGTACTTC. The encoded protein is CTSRSLGKYEQYF.

The chain has TRBV23-1 and TRBJ2-3; D remains ambiguous. TRBV23-1 is given ORF status, its function remaining uncertain. V dropped 3 bases and J dropped 3 bases, with 4 bases sitting between them. The CDR3 sequence is 12 residues long. CDR3 region: CASSHPTDTQYF. CDR3 DNA sequence: TGCGCCAGCAGTCACCCGACAGATACGCAGTATTTT.

This chain joins TRBV9 and TRBJ2-3; no clear D. The germline CDR1 and CDR2 sequences are SGDLS and YYNGEE. The length of the CDR3 is 15 residues. Trimming cost V 0 bases and J 2 bases, with 10 bases left between them. The CDR3 coding sequence is TGTGCCAGCAGCGTAGTGGCGGTGTACACAGATACGCAGTATTTT. Its protein is CASSVVAVYTDTQYF.

The chain combines TRBV14 with TRBJ2-5; D not resolved. The J call may be faulty, since TRBJ2-7 better matches the DNA end. The germline gives CDR1 SGHDN, CDR2 FVKESK. This CDR3 contains 13 residues. The CDR3: CASSQDFFHEQYF. In DNA form, the CDR3 reads TGTGCCAGCAGCCAAGATTTCTTCCACGAGCAGTACTTC.

V gene TRBV27 combines with J gene TRBJ1-3; D is perhaps TRBD1 (6 bases). This CDR3 is 15 amino acids long. Trimming removed 5 bases at V and 3 bases at J, with 14 bases between. CDR1 MNHEY and CDR2 SMNVEV come from the germline V gene (reference sequence). CDR3 sequence reads: CASSRTGHGGNTIYF. CDR3 in DNA: TGTGCCAGCAGTCGAACAGGGCACGGTGGAAACACCATATATTTT.

The chain has TRBV19 and TRBJ1-2; 8 bases match TRBD1. The CDR3 spans 15 residues. After removal of 6 bases from V and 6 bases from J, the junction contained 12 bases not matched to a gene. The germline V gene has CDR1 LNHDA and CDR2 SQIVND (reference sequence). This CDR3 is CASSSGTGSIHGYTF. The CDR3 DNA reads TGTGCCAGTAGCTCCGGGACAGGTTCGATCCATGGCTACACCTTC. Using reference TRBV19 and TRBJ1-2 for the parts outside the CDR3, the full variable domain is DGGITQSPKYLFRKEGQNVTLSCEQNLNHDAMYWYRQDPGQGLRLIYYSQIVNDFQKGDIAEGYSVSREKKESFPLTVTSAQKNPTAFYLCASSSGTGSIHGYTFGSGTRLTVV.

The J gene is TRBJ2-2, the V gene TRBV7-8, with D maybe TRBD1 (5 bases). This CDR3 is built from 16 residues. CDR1 SGHVS and CDR2 FQNEAQ come from the germline V gene. V lost 4 bases to trimming and J lost 1 base, with 13 bases between them. CDR3 sequence (DNA): TGTGCCAGCAGCTCGTCGCTAACAGGGAACACCGGGGAGCTGTTTTTT. Its protein is CASSSSLTGNTGELFF.

The chain employs TRBV6-1 and TRBJ2-2, with TRBD1 matching 8 bases. V was pared by 3 bases and J by 3 bases, with 9 bases of the junction left unmatched. Germline CDR1 and CDR2: MNHNS and SASEGT. This CDR3 has 17 amino acids. CDR3 sequence reads: CASSDGAGGADTGELFF. CDR3 DNA: TGTGCCAGCAGTGATGGGGCAGGGGGCGCAGACACCGGGGAGCTGTTTTTT.